These 23 T cell receptor beta chains were all obtained from the same sample, sequenced in a study of graft-versus-host responses after intestinal transplantation listed by TCRdb under 2021. The library came from the immunoSEQ multiplex PCR assay. TCRdb limited this immuneACCESS table to in-frame rearrangements with V and J called. A share of clones is missing; checked studies link under half to unresolved V genes, and the rest is unexplained. The sample table records roughly 19,000 clones; approximately 95% of these occur just once. The ten largest clonotypes hold over 0.7% of the sample. This material consisted of PBMCs, taken 23 days after intestinal transplant. These receptors all stem from a human patient who received an intestinal transplant, so some T cells may come from the graft donor.

The rearrangement links TRBV9 to TRBJ2-1; 7 bases are a match to TRBD2. With 0 bases clipped from V and 2 bases from J, the junction kept 5 bases outside the gene matches. Germline V gene lookup returns CDR1 SGDLS and CDR2 YYNGEE. The CDR3 extends over 16 amino acids. CDR3 DNA sequence: TGTGCCAGCAGCGTAGGGGAGGGGACTACCTACAATGAGCAGTTCTTC. Encoded protein: CASSVGEGTTYNEQFF.

The rearrangement links TRBV5-4 to TRBJ2-7, with D unclear. The CDR3 sequence is 13 residues long. Trimming removed 2 bases from V and 1 base from J, with 7 bases in between. CDR1 and CDR2 (germline): SGHNT, YYREEE (reference sequence). CDR3 sequence: CASSLGQSYEQYF. The DNA for the CDR3 is TGTGCCAGCAGCTTAGGCCAGTCCTACGAGCAGTACTTC.

The chain combines TRBV28 with TRBJ2-2, with D maybe TRBD1 (6 bases). Trimming shortened V by 5 bases and J by 6 bases, and 16 bases separated the two germline ends. The CDR3 runs 15 residues. CDR1 and CDR2 from the germline V gene are MDHEN and SYDVKM. The CDR3 nucleotides read TGTGCCAGCAGTCCGTCCACAGGGCCACCCGGGGAGCTGTTTTTT. Translation: CASSPSTGPPGELFF.

The rearrangement links TRBV5-1 to TRBJ2-6, with 7 bases lining up with TRBD1. This CDR3 contains 16 residues. The germline CDR1 and CDR2 sequences are SGHRS and YFSETQ. V was clipped by 4 bases and J by 0 bases; unmatched bases: 4. For the CDR3, the DNA is TGCGCCAGCAGCCCGGGACAGAACTCTGGGGCCAACGTCCTGACTTTC. As protein: CASSPGQNSGANVLTF.

The gene calls are TRBV19 and TRBJ2-2; no definite D call. CDR1 LNHDA and CDR2 SQIVND come from the germline V gene (reference sequence). V shed 5 bases and J shed 3 bases, with 16 bases lying between them. The CDR3 has 16 residues. This chain's CDR3 is CASSAYGIRDTGELFF. CDR3 bases: TGTGCCAGTAGTGCCTATGGGATAAGAGACACCGGGGAGCTGTTTTTT.

The chain has TRBV5-6 and TRBJ2-1, with TRBD2 identical over 8 bases. The CDR3 runs to 15 residues. V shed 0 bases, J shed 3 bases, and the junction held 2 bases outside the gene matches. Germline loops: CDR1 SGHDT, CDR2 YYEEEE. DNA for the CDR3: TGTGCCAGCAGCTTGGGACTAGCGAACTACAATGAGCAGTTCTTC. The encoded protein is CASSLGLANYNEQFF. The complete variable domain, with remaining parts taken from reference TRBV5-6 and TRBJ2-1, reads DAGVTQSPTHLIKTRGQQVTLRCSPKSGHDTVSWYQQALGQGPQFIFQYYEEEERQRGNFPDRFSGHQFPNYSSELNVNALLLGDSALYLCASSLGLANYNEQFFGPGTRLTVL.

The chain links TRBV6-5 to TRBJ1-6; possible D gene TRBD1, 5 bases. Germline loops: CDR1 MNHEY, CDR2 SVGAGI. The ends were cut back, 5 bases at V and 7 bases at J, with 15 bases in the middle. CDR3 length: 15 amino acids. The CDR3 DNA is TGTGCCAGCAGTCCCTCCGGGACGAAAAATTCACCCCTCCACTTT. Its protein is CASSPSGTKNSPLHF.

In this sample, this clone turned up a few times. CDR3 sequence (DNA): TGTGCCATCAGTGACCACACCAGCCCGACCGAAAAACTGTTTTTT. It encodes CAISDHTSPTEKLFF. The chain is built from TRBV10-3 and TRBJ1-4, with D unclear. This CDR3 is built from 15 residues. Trimming left V 3 bases short and J 8 bases short, with 16 bases between. From germline, CDR1 is ENHRY and CDR2 SYGVKD.

V gene TRBV5-8 combines with J gene TRBJ2-6, with D perhaps matching TRBD1 (6 bases). Trimming removed 1 base from V and 1 base from J, with 21 bases in between. Germline lookup yields CDR1 SGHTS and CDR2 YDEGEE. The CDR3 sequence is 20 residues long. DNA of the CDR3: TGTGCCAGCAGCTTGTTGTGGGGGAGACAGGACCCATCTGGGGCCAACGTCCTGACTTTC. Its protein is CASSLLWGRQDPSGANVLTF.

V gene TRBV18 combines with J gene TRBJ2-7, with 9 bases identical to TRBD1. The junction had 7 bases not matched to a gene; V was cut back by 1 base and J by 9 bases. Germline V gene lookup returns CDR1 KGHSH and CDR2 LQKENI. This CDR3 region has 14 residues. The CDR3 DNA reads as TGTGCCAGCTCACCACAGGACAGGGGCCTAGGGCAGTACTTC. Residues: CASSPQDRGLGQYF.

CDR3 protein: CASSIGGGPQHF. The CDR3 DNA reads TGTGCCAGTAGTATAGGGGGGGGGCCCCAGCATTTT. The chain recombines TRBV19 with TRBJ1-5; tentatively, D is TRBD1 (5 bases). V was shortened by 1 base and J by 9 bases, with 7 bases between the two germline ends. The CDR3 is 12 residues long. The germline gives CDR1 LNHDA, CDR2 SQIVND (reference sequence). The variable domain in full, with the rest retrieved from reference TRBV19 and TRBJ1-5, is DGGITQSPKYLFRKEGQNVTLSCEQNLNHDAMYWYRQDPGQGLRLIYYSQIVNDFQKGDIAEGYSVSREKKESFPLTVTSAQKNPTAFYLCASSIGGGPQHFGDGTRLSIL.

The V call is TRBV4-2, the J call TRBJ2-1; D call uncertain. Germline CDR1 and CDR2: LGHNA and YNFKEQ. The CDR3 spans 14 residues. Deletions cut 1 base from V and 9 bases from J, with 13 bases between. CDR3: CASSQGRPEAEQFF. In nucleotides, the CDR3 is TGTGCCAGCAGCCAAGGCCGACCTGAGGCTGAGCAGTTCTTC.

The J gene is TRBJ1-5, the V gene TRBV11-2; D is perhaps TRBD1 (5 bases). Between the trimmed V and J ends, which lost 7 bases and 6 bases, there was a span of 16 bases. This CDR3 spans 14 amino acids. The germline V gene has CDR1 SGHAT and CDR2 FQNNGV. The CDR3 here is CASTPRKRGQPQHF. As DNA, the CDR3 is TGTGCCAGCACCCCGAGAAAGAGGGGTCAGCCCCAGCATTTT.

The chain carries TRBV7-6 and TRBJ2-3, with 8 bases matching TRBD2. Per germline, CDR1 SGHVS and CDR2 FNYEAQ. CDR3 length equals 16 residues. Trimming took 5 bases from V and 4 from J; bases not matched to a gene: 11. The CDR3 loop reads CASSAQVGTSADTQYF. Here the CDR3 DNA reads TGTGCCAGCAGCGCGCAGGTCGGGACTAGTGCAGATACGCAGTATTTT.

The rearrangement joins TRBV27 to TRBJ1-1, with 7 bases identical to TRBD1. CDR3 length: 12 amino acids. The germline gives CDR1 MNHEY, CDR2 SMNVEV (reference sequence). Trimming cost V 3 bases and J 7 bases; bases outside gene matches: 2. DNA of the CDR3: TGTGCCAGCAGTTTCCACAGGGGTGAAGCTTTCTTT. This translates into CASSFHRGEAFF.

The J gene is TRBJ2-1, the V gene TRBV19, with TRBD2 matching 9 bases. With 2 bases clipped from V and 5 bases from J, the junction kept 13 bases outside the gene matches. In germline, CDR1 is LNHDA, CDR2 SQIVND (reference sequence). The CDR3 is made up of 18 amino acids. The CDR3 spells CASSIIAVAGGPDNEQFF. CDR3 nucleotides: TGTGCCAGTAGTATAATTGCGGTTGCGGGAGGGCCCGACAATGAGCAGTTCTTC.

The CDR3: CASGQGNTEAFF. The CDR3 DNA reads as TGCGCCAGTGGACAGGGGAACACTGAAGCTTTCTTT. V usage is TRBV5-1 and J usage is TRBJ1-1; 8 nucleotides line up with TRBD1. Germline CDR1 and CDR2: SGHRS and YFSETQ. J was trimmed by 1 base and V by 8 bases; bases with no gene match: 1. The CDR3 is made up of 12 amino acids.

The V gene is TRBV10-3, the J gene TRBJ1-2; maybe TRBD1 (5 bases). V lost 3 bases, J lost 3 bases, and 14 bases lay in between. The CDR3 sequence is 15 residues long. The germline V gene has CDR1 ENHRY and CDR2 SYGVKD. This CDR3 is CAISEVVGVDYGYTF. The CDR3 region has the DNA TGTGCCATCAGTGAAGTTGTAGGGGTGGACTATGGCTACACCTTC.

The chain employs TRBV4-2 and TRBJ1-2, with D possibly matching TRBD1 (6 bases). The CDR3 sequence is 17 residues long. The germline CDR1 and CDR2 sequences are LGHNA and YNFKEQ. V was shortened by 3 bases and J by 3 bases, with 20 bases between the two germline ends. The DNA of the CDR3 is TGTGCCAGCAGCCATCCCACCGGGACACCAGACGACTATGGCTACACCTTC. Protein product: CASSHPTGTPDDYGYTF.

Details on this clone: Distinct nucleotide sequences in the sample also encode this CDR3. The rearrangement uses TRBV27 and TRBJ1-2, with a tentative D call TRBD1 (6 bases). V was clipped by 6 bases and J by 3 bases, with 11 bases between them. This CDR3 is 13 amino acids long. CDR1 and CDR2 from the germline V gene are MNHEY and SMNVEV (reference sequence). CDR3 sequence reads: CASSLRGDYGYTF. The CDR3 DNA reads as TGTGCCAGCAGCCTGAGGGGGGACTATGGCTACACCTTC.

V and J are TRBV2 and TRBJ2-7; 7 bases fit TRBD2. Germline loops: CDR1 SNHLY, CDR2 FYNNEI. The V and J ends lost 3 bases and 1 base, in that order; junction bases with no gene match: 6. CDR3 length: 15 residues. The CDR3 is CASSEGPSGSYEQYF. In nucleotides, the CDR3 is TGTGCCAGCAGTGAGGGTCCTAGCGGTTCCTACGAGCAGTACTTC. Filled out from reference TRBV2 and TRBJ2-7, the complete variable domain reads EPEVTQTPSHQVTQMGQEVILRCVPISNHLYFYWYRQILGQKVEFLVSFYNNEISEKSEIFDDQFSVERPDGSNFTLKIRSTKLEDSAMYFCASSEGPSGSYEQYFGPGTRLTVT.

The J gene is TRBJ2-3, the V gene TRBV6-5, with a possible D match to TRBD2 (6 bases). The germline V gene encodes CDR1 MNHEY and CDR2 SVGAGI. The V gene lost 0 bases and the J gene lost 1 base, with 8 bases spanning the gap. The CDR3 spans 15 residues. The CDR3 region has the DNA TGTGCCAGCAGTTACTCCGGGAGTGGCACAGATACGCAGTATTTT. Protein: CASSYSGSGTDTQYF.

This clone was detected only once. V gene TRBV5-1 combines with J gene TRBJ2-7, with D perhaps TRBD2 (7 bases). The CDR3 has 14 residues. Germline CDR1 SGHRS, CDR2 YFSETQ. V lost 1 base and J lost 2, with 10 bases in between. The CDR3 DNA sequence: TGCGCCAGCAGCTTGTCGGGGGGCACCTACGAGCAGTACTTC. This gives the protein CASSLSGGTYEQYF. The complete variable domain, with remaining parts taken from reference TRBV5-1 and TRBJ2-7, reads KAGVTQTPRYLIKTRGQQVTLSCSPISGHRSVSWYQQTPGQGLQFLFEYFSETQRNKGNFPGRFSGRQFSNSRSEMNVSTLELGDSALYLCASSLSGGTYEQYFGPGTRLTVT.